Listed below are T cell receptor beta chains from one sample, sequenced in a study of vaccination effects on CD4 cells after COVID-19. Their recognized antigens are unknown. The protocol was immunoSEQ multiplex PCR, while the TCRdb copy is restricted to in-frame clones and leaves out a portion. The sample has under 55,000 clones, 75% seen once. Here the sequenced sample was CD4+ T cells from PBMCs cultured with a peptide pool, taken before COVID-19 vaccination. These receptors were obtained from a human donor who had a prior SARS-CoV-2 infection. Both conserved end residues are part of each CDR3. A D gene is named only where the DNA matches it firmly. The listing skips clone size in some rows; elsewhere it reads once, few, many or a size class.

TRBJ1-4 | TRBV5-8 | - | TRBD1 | CASSPGQINEKLFF | TGTGCCAGCAGCCCGGGACAGATAAATGAAAAACTGTTTTTT
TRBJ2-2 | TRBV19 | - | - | CASRYSRDPTNTGELFF | TGTGCCAGTAGGTATTCGAGGGACCCAACGAACACCGGGGAGCTGTTTTTT
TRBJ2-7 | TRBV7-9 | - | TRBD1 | CASSWDRGHEQYF | TGTGCCAGCAGCTGGGACAGGGGGCACGAGCAGTACTTC
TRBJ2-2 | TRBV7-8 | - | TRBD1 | CASRRSPWTGNTGELFF | TGTGCCAGCAGGAGAAGCCCATGGACAGGGAACACCGGGGAGCTGTTTTTT
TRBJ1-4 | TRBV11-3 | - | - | CASSLVAATNEKLFF | TGTGCCAGCAGCTTAGTGGCAGCAACTAATGAAAAACTGTTTTTT
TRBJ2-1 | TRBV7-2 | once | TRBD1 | CASSLFRQGGEQFF | TGTGCCAGCAGCTTATTTCGACAGGGGGGTGAGCAGTTCTTC
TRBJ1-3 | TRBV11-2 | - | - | CASSLETGRGNTIYF | TGTGCCAGCAGCTTGGAAACGGGTCGGGGAAACACCATATATTTT
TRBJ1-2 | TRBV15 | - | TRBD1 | CATSDGQGYGYTF | TGTGCCACCAGCGACGGACAGGGATATGGCTACACCTTC
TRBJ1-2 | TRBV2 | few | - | CASTFQRSGYTF | TGTGCCAGCACCTTCCAACGGAGTGGCTACACCTTC
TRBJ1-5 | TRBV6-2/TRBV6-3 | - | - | CASSRGGPNQPQHF | TGTGCCAGCAGCCGGGGGGGCCCCAATCAGCCCCAGCATTTT
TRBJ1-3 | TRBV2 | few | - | CASSNLGSSGNTIYF | TGTGCCAGCAGCAACTTAGGGTCCTCTGGAAACACCATATATTTT
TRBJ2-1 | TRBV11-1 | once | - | CASSRDNSYNEQFF | TGTGCCAGCTCCCGGGATAACTCCTACAATGAGCAGTTCTTC
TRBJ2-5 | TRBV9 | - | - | CASSVGGVAGETQYF | TGTGCCAGCAGCGTAGGCGGGGTTGCAGGAGAGACCCAGTACTTC
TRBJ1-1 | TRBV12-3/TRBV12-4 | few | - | CASSFYGTEAFF | TGTGCCAGCAGTTTTTACGGCACTGAAGCTTTCTTT
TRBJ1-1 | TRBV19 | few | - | CASRQGLGQNTEAFF | TGTGCCAGTAGGCAGGGTCTGGGGCAGAACACTGAAGCTTTCTTT
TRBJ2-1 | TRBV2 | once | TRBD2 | CASSEQGLAGYNEQFF | TGTGCCAGCAGTGAACAGGGACTAGCGGGGTACAATGAGCAGTTCTTC
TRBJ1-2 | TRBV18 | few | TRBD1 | CASSPGQFFYGYTF | TGTGCCAGCTCACCGGGACAGTTCTTCTATGGCTACACCTTC
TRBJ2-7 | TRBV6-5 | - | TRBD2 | CASGNPAGGSYEQYF | TGTGCCAGCGGAAACCCAGCGGGGGGATCCTACGAGCAGTACTTC
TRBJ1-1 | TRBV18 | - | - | CASSPSSGTEAFF | TGTGCCAGCTCACCAAGTAGCGGCACTGAAGCTTTCTTT
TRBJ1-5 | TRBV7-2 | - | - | CASSSSGRINQPQHF | TGTGCCAGCAGCTCCTCGGGACGGATCAATCAGCCCCAGCATTTT
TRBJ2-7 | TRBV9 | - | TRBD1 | CASSRGRQGTYEQYF | TGTGCCAGCTCCCGAGGGAGACAGGGGACCTACGAGCAGTACTTC
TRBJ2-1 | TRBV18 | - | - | CASSQFAGIEQFF | TGTGCCAGCTCACAATTTGCGGGTATTGAGCAGTTCTTC
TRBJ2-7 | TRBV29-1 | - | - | CSVRGGFTYEQYF | TGCAGCGTCCGGGGCGGATTTACCTACGAGCAGTACTTC
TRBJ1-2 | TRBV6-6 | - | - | CASSSRDSAGYTF | TGTGCCAGCAGTAGCCGGGACTCCGCTGGCTACACCTTC
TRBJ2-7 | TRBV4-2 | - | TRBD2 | CASSQEWSGATYEQYF | TGTGCCAGCAGCCAAGAGTGGAGCGGGGCTACCTACGAGCAGTACTTC
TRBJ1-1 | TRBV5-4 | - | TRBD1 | CASRRDRTTEAFF | TGTGCCAGCAGGAGGGACAGGACCACTGAAGCTTTCTTT
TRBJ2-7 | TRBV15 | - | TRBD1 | CATSRDRGYEQYF | TGTGCCACCAGCAGGGACAGGGGATACGAGCAGTACTTC
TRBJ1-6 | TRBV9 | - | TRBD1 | CASSAGGTAGIQPLHF | TGTGCCAGCAGCGCAGGAGGGACAGCGGGGATTCAACCCCTCCACTTT
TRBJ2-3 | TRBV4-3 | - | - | CASSQTRPDTQYF | TGCGCCAGCAGCCAAACTCGCCCGGATACGCAGTATTTT
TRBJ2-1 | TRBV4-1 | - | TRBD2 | CASSQVPSLAGGPGEQFF | TGCGCCAGCAGCCAAGTCCCCTCACTAGCGGGGGGGCCGGGGGAGCAGTTCTTC
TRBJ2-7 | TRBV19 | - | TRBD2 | CASSIAAGAGYEQYF | TGTGCCAGTAGTATAGCAGCGGGGGCCGGCTACGAGCAGTACTTC
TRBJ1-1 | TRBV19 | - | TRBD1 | CASSPRDRGKAFF | TGTGCCAGTAGTCCTCGGGACAGGGGGAAAGCTTTCTTT
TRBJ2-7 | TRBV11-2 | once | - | CASSLDGGFSYEQYF | TGTGCCAGCAGCTTAGATGGCGGCTTCTCCTACGAGCAGTACTTC
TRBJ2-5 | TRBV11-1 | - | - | CASSPSFLGSETQYF | TGTGCCAGCAGCCCTAGTTTTCTCGGATCAGAGACCCAGTACTTC
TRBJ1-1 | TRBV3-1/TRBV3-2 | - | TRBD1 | CASSHPRTGMRTEAFF | TGTGCCAGCAGCCACCCAAGGACAGGGATGCGCACTGAAGCTTTCTTT
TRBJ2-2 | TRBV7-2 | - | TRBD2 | CASSLARGGAGELFF | TGTGCCAGCAGCTTAGCGCGGGGGGGCGCCGGGGAGCTGTTTTTT
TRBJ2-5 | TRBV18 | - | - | CASSPRSGEAQYF | TGTGCCAGCTCACCACGGTCAGGGGAGGCCCAGTACTTC
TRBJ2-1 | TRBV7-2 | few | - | CASSLRRGLYNEQFF | TGTGCCAGCAGCTTACGACGGGGGCTATACAATGAGCAGTTCTTC
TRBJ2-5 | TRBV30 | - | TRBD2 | CAWESKRGWQETQYF | TGTGCCTGGGAGTCAAAGCGGGGGTGGCAAGAGACCCAGTACTTC
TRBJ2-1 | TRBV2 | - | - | CASSDSGNEQFF | TGTGCCAGCAGTGATTCGGGGAATGAGCAGTTCTTC
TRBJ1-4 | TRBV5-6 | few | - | CASSWDRGTTNEKLFF | TGTGCCAGCAGCTGGGACCGGGGAACAACTAATGAAAAACTGTTTTTT
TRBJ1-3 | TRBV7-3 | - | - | CASSTTLGPKPGNTIYF | TGTGCCAGCAGCACCACCCTTGGACCAAAGCCGGGAAACACCATATATTTT
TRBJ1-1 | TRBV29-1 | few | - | CSVVENTEAFF | TGCAGCGTTGTAGAGAACACTGAAGCTTTCTTT
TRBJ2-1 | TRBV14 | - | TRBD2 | CASSQQAGGRFYNEQFF | TGTGCCAGCAGTCAACAAGCGGGGGGACGTTTCTACAATGAGCAGTTCTTC
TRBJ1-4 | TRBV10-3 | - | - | CAISGVWGRDEKLFF | TGTGCCATCAGCGGGGTCTGGGGTCGGGATGAAAAACTGTTTTTT
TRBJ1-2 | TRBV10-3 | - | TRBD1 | CAISGQGLDYGYTF | TGTGCCATCAGCGGACAGGGGTTGGACTATGGCTACACCTTC
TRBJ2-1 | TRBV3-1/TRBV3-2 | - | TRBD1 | CASSQGGTGGLDEQFF | TGTGCCAGCAGCCAAGGGGGGACAGGTGGTTTGGATGAGCAGTTCTTC
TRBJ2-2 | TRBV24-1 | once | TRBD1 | CATSERQGYTGELFF | TGTGCCACCAGTGAGCGACAGGGCTACACCGGGGAGCTGTTTTTT
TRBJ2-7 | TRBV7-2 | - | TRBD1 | CASSLRLTGGYEQYF | TGTGCCAGCAGCCTAAGACTGACAGGGGGATACGAGCAGTACTTC
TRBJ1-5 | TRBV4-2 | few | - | CASSQTGARGNQPQHF | TGTGCCAGCAGCCAAACCGGGGCGCGGGGCAATCAGCCCCAGCATTTT
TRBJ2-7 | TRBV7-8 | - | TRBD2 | CASSLGGFSYEQYF | TGTGCCAGCAGCTTGGGAGGGTTCTCCTACGAGCAGTACTTC
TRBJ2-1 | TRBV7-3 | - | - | CASSLFATTSYNEQFF | TGTGCCAGCAGCTTATTCGCTACGACCTCCTACAATGAGCAGTTCTTC
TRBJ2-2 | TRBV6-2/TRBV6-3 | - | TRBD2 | CASSYTPGPNGGKLFF | TGTGCCAGCAGTTACACCCCGGGACCCAACGGGGGGAAGCTGTTTTTT
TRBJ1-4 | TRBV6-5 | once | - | CASSIKGSPDEKLFF | TGTGCCAGCAGCATAAAGGGCAGCCCGGATGAAAAACTGTTTTTT
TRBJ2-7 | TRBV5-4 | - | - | CASSSPPGRAASYEQYF | TGTGCCAGCAGCTCTCCACCGGGCAGGGCAGCCTCCTACGAGCAGTACTTC